Below are 13 T cell receptor beta chains sequenced from a single sample in a study of tumor-infiltrating lymphocytes in primary liver carcinoma. Using a constant-region primer together with ProtoScript II reverse transcriptase, TCR beta cDNA was made from 500 ng of total RNA. Three nested multiplex PCR rounds of slightly modified ARM-PCR generated TCR beta libraries. The first two PCR rounds, around 10 cycles each, used TRBV1-TRBV30 forward primers and a C-beta reverse primer. TCRdb processed the multiplex PCR reads anew with MiXCR; each CDR3 protein has one entry. The sample holds fewer than 350,000 distinct CDR3 sequences; about 62% are singletons and the top ten take about 8.4%. It was unsorted whole blood that yielded blood RNA, and germline DNA was also extracted. The sample taken for sequencing was peripheral blood. The receptors shown here come from a man in his forties or fifties with primary liver carcinoma and hepatitis B virus infection.

In the case of this clonotype: One end of the junction varies from germline; a read error may be responsible. The chain carries TRBV6-1 and TRBJ2-5; 7 bases line up with TRBD1. Germline CDR1 is MNHNS and CDR2 is SASEGT. The CDR3 covers 15 residues. The CDR3 loop is CASSASQGRQVTQYF. The CDR3 DNA is TGCGCCAGCAGTGCGTCACAGGGGCGCCAAGTGACCCAGTACTTC.

The chain combines TRBV5-1 with TRBJ2-5; the match to TRBD2 covers 7 bases. Germline assignment: CDR1 SGHRS and CDR2 YFSETQ. The length of the CDR3 is 16 residues. V trimming: 0 bases; J trimming: 10 bases; junction bases outside the gene matches: 15. Here the CDR3 reads CASSLELAAHGGIQYF. The DNA for the CDR3 is TGCGCCAGCAGCTTGGAGCTGGCGGCCCACGGGGGGATCCAGTACTTC.

This clonotype came up a few times. The rearrangement links TRBV2 to TRBJ1-1, with TRBD1 identical over 8 bases. Germline V gene sequence: CDR1 SNHLY, CDR2 FYNNEI. V lost 5 bases to trimming and J lost 2 bases; unmatched junction nucleotides: 4. CDR3 length: 14 amino acids. CDR3 bases: TGTGCCAGCAGTATCGGACAGGGCAACACTGAAGCTTTCTTT. Translation gives CASSIGQGNTEAFF.

Concerning this clonotype itself: One end of the junction varies from germline; a read error may be responsible. This chain links TRBV11-2 with TRBJ2-2; no reliable D call. CDR3 length: 12 amino acids. CDR1 is SGHAT and CDR2 is FQNNGV in the germline V gene. Here the CDR3 reads CASSLSRHRLIF. The CDR3 DNA is TGTGCCAGCAGCCTGTCGCGCCACCGACTGATTTTT.

This clonotype was observed a few times. This chain connects TRBV7-9 to TRBJ2-3; the D is unclear. In germline, CDR1 is SEHNR, CDR2 FQNEAQ (reference sequence). Trimming stripped 1 base from V and 10 bases from J, with 12 bases between. This CDR3 has 13 amino acids. The CDR3 region has the DNA TGTGCCAGCAGCTTAGTGGTCGGGCTCCCGCAGTATTTT. It is translated as CASSLVVGLPQYF.

This clonotype has ten or more counts. An end of the junction does not agree with germline; a read error may underlie this. The chain combines TRBV11-2 with TRBJ1-2, with a tentative D call TRBD1 (6 bases). The CDR3 extends over 18 amino acids. CDR1 is SGHAT, CDR2 FQNNGV, per germline. CDR3 bases: TGTGCCGGCAGCTTAAGTGGTCAGTGGGGGGCACAGCTCTATGGCTACACCTTC. Protein product: CAGSLSGQWGAQLYGYTF.

J is TRBJ1-5 and V is TRBV6-1; 10 bases map to TRBD1. V trimming: 8 bases; J trimming: 4 bases; junction bases outside the gene matches: 5. Germline V gene sequence: CDR1 MNHNS, CDR2 SASEGT. The CDR3 contains 14 residues. The CDR3 coding sequence is TGTGCCAGCCACGGGACAGGGGCGAATCAGCCCCAGCATTTT. Its protein is CASHGTGANQPQHF.

The rearrangement links TRBV5-1 to TRBJ1-2; D is undetermined. Germline CDR1 reads SGHRS; CDR2 reads YFSETQ. This CDR3 is 13 amino acids long. V lost 4 bases, J lost 0 bases, and 7 bases lay in between. CDR3 region: CASSRHSNYGYTF. In nucleotides, the CDR3 is TGCGCCAGCAGCCGACACTCTAACTATGGCTACACCTTC.

Concerning this clonotype: This may come from a read error, since a much larger clone is one base off. The V gene is TRBV10-3, the J gene TRBJ2-3; D is possibly TRBD1 (6 bases). Germline values: CDR1 ENHRY, CDR2 SYGVKD. The length of the CDR3 is 12 residues. CDR3 amino acids: CAMGASTDTLYF. CDR3 nucleotide sequence: TGTGCCATGGGGGCATCCACAGATACGCTGTATTTT.

About this clonotype: At one end the junction does not follow the germline gene, possibly because of a read error. The chain recombines TRBV12-3 or TRBV12-4 with TRBJ1-3; D is undetermined. The CDR3 consists of 13 residues. In DNA, the CDR3 is TGTGCCAGCAGTTTCGCGGATGGAAACCCCATATATTTT. It translates to CASSFADGNPIYF.

This clonotype was found once. V and J are TRBV20-1 and TRBJ2-1; 14 nucleotides agree with TRBD2. V was pared by 6 bases and J by 8 bases, with 15 bases of the junction left unmatched. CDR3 size: 17 residues. Germline lookup yields CDR1 DFQATT and CDR2 SNEGSKA (reference sequence). CDR3 in DNA: TGCAGTGCAAGTGGTGGGACTAGCGGGAGTGGTAGCGATGAGCAGTTCTTC. It is translated as CSASGGTSGSGSDEQFF.

Notes on this clonotype: A much larger clone sits a single nucleotide away, making a read error possible. This chain's CDR3 is CASRSRLGYTF. The CDR3 DNA follows: TGTGCCAGCAGATCAAGGCTAGGCTACACCTTC. The gene calls are TRBV28 and TRBJ1-2; D is unresolved. This CDR3 has 11 amino acids. The germline V and J ends were trimmed by 6 bases and 8 bases, with 10 bases remaining between them. The V gene's germline CDR1 is MDHEN and CDR2 SYDVKM.

This clonotype was seen more than once but under ten times. The chain employs TRBV28 and TRBJ2-3; weak D call: TRBD2 (6 bases). Per the germline V gene, CDR1 is MDHEN and CDR2 is SYDVKM. Trimming pared 3 bases from V and 3 bases from J, leaving 13 bases between. This CDR3 has 15 amino acids. DNA for the CDR3: TGTGCCAGCAGTTTTGGAGGGAGCGAGACAGATACGCAGTATTTT. Its translation is CASSFGGSETDTQYF.